This T cell receptor beta chain is from a study of cytomegalovirus exposure and HLA in healthy donors. The primer mix had 60 Vbeta and 13 Jbeta primers. The repertoire was sequenced with immunoSEQ multiplex PCR; TCRdb's copy has only in-frame clones and lacks some. The sample holds around 140,000 clones, under 10% seen once. Study-level points and caveats: Researchers reported in a later analysis that common viral pathogens appeared linked to several top clusters.

Remarks on this clone: Its antigen remains unidentified.

V was pared by 4 bases and J by 4 bases, with 4 bases between. The CDR3 is 12 residues long. Germline values: CDR1 SGHVS, CDR2 FQNEAQ. V usage is TRBV7-8 and J usage is TRBJ2-2; D is undetermined. This TCR was sampled from a woman aged 40 to 50 in good health and CMV-seropositive. Sequencing was done on a sample of PBMCs. The CDR3 here is CASSSFTGELFF. In DNA, the CDR3 is TGTGCCAGCAGCTCCTTCACCGGGGAGCTGTTTTTT.